This T cell receptor beta chain stems from a study of blood T cell repertoires in COVID-19. Study as a whole: PBMCs, B-cell-depleted T cells, or T cells were the source of the cDNA or gDNA that made up the material.

Authors' data handling: Estimation of nucleated cell counts relied on the amplification of reference gene primers. The method was immunoSEQ multiplex PCR; TCRdb's version includes in-frame clones alone and lacks a portion of them. That table furnishes V, J and clone size, whereas the DNA furnished D and trimming. The table includes 200,000 to 300,000 clones, nearly 90% detected once. Per germline, CDR1 MNHEY and CDR2 SVGAGI. The CDR3 totals 15 residues. The V gene lost 8 bases and the J gene lost 2 bases, with 15 bases spanning the gap. Sample: peripheral blood. V and J are TRBV6-5 and TRBJ2-2; TRBD2 might be the D (5 bases). This sequence was found in a man between 18 and 29 years old with active or convalescent COVID-19. This CDR3 reads CASQSLGVNTGELFF. The CDR3 DNA sequence: TGTGCCAGCCAATCGCTGGGAGTTAACACCGGGGAGCTGTTTTTT.